One and the same sample provided the 11 T cell receptor beta chains below, sequenced in a study of shared clonotypes between healthy human individuals. CD8 cells regarded as naive lacked CD45RO, were positively chosen for CCR7, and omitted terminally differentiated effector memory CD45RA+ cells. Libraries were prepared by immunoSEQ multiplex PCR; TCRdb keeps only in-frame clonotypes and omits some of them. The table has roughly 2.1 million clones, about 92% seen once; the top ten hold roughly 1.8%. Sequencing was performed on naive CD8+ T cells from PBMCs. The receptors come from a young man in good health. Some clones in this sample may be carry-over from other donors' samples.

The CDR3 nucleotides are TGTGCCAGCAGCTCCGTCTACAGCGGGGGAACTCAAGAGACCCAGTACTTC. Translation gives CASSSVYSGGTQETQYF. This sequence joins TRBV13 and TRBJ2-5, with 8 bases lining up with TRBD2. CDR3 length equals 17 residues. V gave up 4 bases and J gave up 2 bases; unmatched junction bases: 12. CDR1 and CDR2 (germline): PRHDT, FYEKMQ (reference sequence).

This clone appeared a single time. The chain combines TRBV13 with TRBJ2-7; unclear D gene. Trimming cost V 0 bases and J 2 bases, with 11 bases left between them. This CDR3 contains 15 residues. The germline V gene has CDR1 PRHDT and CDR2 FYEKMQ (reference sequence). CDR3 residues: CASSLGRTVPYEQYF. CDR3 in DNA: TGTGCCAGCAGCTTAGGCCGTACGGTTCCCTACGAGCAGTACTTC.

The chain employs TRBV12-5 and TRBJ1-4; D ambiguous. The CDR3 is 11 amino acids. Deletions cut 1 base from V and 6 bases from J, with 0 bases between. Germline V lookup: CDR1 LGHNT, CDR2 FRNRAP. The CDR3 nucleotides read TGTGCTAGTGGTTTGGATGAAAAACTGTTTTTT. Translating gives CASGLDEKLFF.

The chain recombines TRBV25-1 with TRBJ2-7; the D gene is possibly TRBD1 (5 bases). The germline V and J ends were trimmed by 2 bases and 9 bases, with 14 bases remaining between them. This CDR3 is 13 amino acids long. Germline CDR1 reads MGHDK; CDR2 reads SYGVNS. CDR3 amino acids: CASSEVGQGVQYF. CDR3 in DNA: TGTGCCAGCAGTGAAGTGGGGCAGGGCGTGCAGTACTTC.

The chain joins TRBV30 to TRBJ2-7; 9 bases are a match to TRBD1. This CDR3 comprises 16 residues. Germline CDR1 and CDR2: GTSNPN and SVGIG (reference sequence). V lost 3 bases and J lost 7; bases outside the gene matches: 16. The DNA for the CDR3 is TGTGCCTGGAGCGCGGGGTCCCGGGACAGGGTGGGAGAGCAGTACTTC. Its protein is CAWSAGSRDRVGEQYF.

CDR3 sequence (DNA): TGCGCCAGCAGCCAAGGGCTAGCGCTAGGGGACATTCAGTACTTC. This sequence encodes CASSQGLALGDIQYF. The V and J genes are TRBV4-3 and TRBJ2-4, with a weak D call TRBD2 (6 bases). The V end lost 1 base, the J end lost 8 bases, and 15 bases lay between the germline ends. Germline V CDR1 and CDR2: LGHNA, YSLEER. CDR3 size: 15 residues.

This clone was seen only a few times. This chain links TRBV13 with TRBJ2-2, with TRBD1 matching 9 bases. V shed 0 bases and J 6 bases; nucleotides not matched to a gene: 2. The CDR3 length is 15 residues. Per the germline V gene, CDR1 is PRHDT and CDR2 is FYEKMQ (reference sequence). The CDR3 coding sequence is TGTGCCAGCAGCTTAGGGGACAGGGGAGCCGGGGAGCTGTTTTTT. It is translated as CASSLGDRGAGELFF.

V usage is TRBV11-2 and J usage is TRBJ2-7, with 9 bases that match TRBD1. V lost 0 bases to trimming and J lost 1 base; unmatched junction nucleotides: 13. Germline V CDR1 and CDR2: SGHAT, FQNNGV. The CDR3 spans 19 residues. The CDR3 nucleotides read TGTGCCAGCAGCTTAGACTATAAGGGAGGACAGGGGACTTCCTACGAGCAGTACTTC. This encodes CASSLDYKGGQGTSYEQYF.

This rearrangement joins TRBV28 to TRBJ2-3, with D tentatively TRBD2 (7 bases). Deletions cut 4 bases from V and 5 bases from J, with 13 bases between. The germline V gene encodes CDR1 MDHEN and CDR2 SYDVKM. The CDR3 spans 14 residues. The CDR3: CASSWRGGEDTQYF. The CDR3 DNA sequence: TGTGCCAGCAGTTGGAGGGGGGGCGAAGATACGCAGTATTTT.

CDR3 in DNA: TGTGCCAGCAGCGGCGGAAGCACAGATACGCAGTATTTT. Translated: CASSGGSTDTQYF. This chain uses TRBV6-5 with TRBJ2-3; no clear D gene. Trimming pared 6 bases from V and 0 bases from J, leaving 7 bases between. Germline CDR1 and CDR2: MNHEY and SVGAGI. The CDR3 loop spans 13 amino acids.

The chain is built from TRBV5-1 and TRBJ1-4, with 8 positions matching TRBD1. Unmatched junction bases numbered 4, after V lost 0 bases and J lost 0 bases. Per the germline V gene, CDR1 is SGHRS and CDR2 is YFSETQ. This CDR3 has 17 amino acids. The CDR3 sequence: CASSLGTGMTTNEKLFF. CDR3 bases: TGCGCCAGCAGCTTGGGGACAGGGATGACAACTAATGAAAAACTGTTTTTT.